Sequencing of this T cell receptor (beta chain) was carried out in a study of OX40 agonist ivuxolimab in advanced cancers. Points on this clone: Its specificity is not known. The sample contains more than one DNA sequence encoding this CDR3.

Germline V lookup: CDR1 MDHEN, CDR2 SYDVKM. V was pared by 3 bases and J by 5 bases, with 13 bases between. The CDR3 is 14 amino acids. General study findings and limits: Expanded clones tended on average to be more numerous among CD8+ T cells than CD4+.

The data were produced by immunoSEQ multiplex PCR, yet TCRdb's version contains in-frame clones alone and is incomplete. The sample has 60,000 to 75,000 clones, 70% to 90% seen once. V gene TRBV28 combines with J gene TRBJ2-5, with D perhaps being TRBD1 or TRBD2 (7 bases each). The TCR was taken from an adult with an advanced solid tumor such as melanoma, head and neck, liver or kidney cancer. Source: CD4+ or CD8+ T cells sorted from blood, taken in a trial of the OX40 agonist ivuxolimab. CDR3 DNA sequence: TGTGCCAGCAGTTTGGGTCAGGGGGGGGAGACCCAGTACTTC. It codes for CASSLGQGGETQYF.